A selection of T cell receptor beta chains follows, all from one sample in a study of PD-L1 blockade in urothelial cancer. The data were produced by immunoSEQ multiplex PCR, yet TCRdb's version contains in-frame clones alone and is incomplete. The sample includes approximately 93,000 clones, 75% to 90% seen only once; the top ten take over 7.5%. Source: PBMCs, taken around atezolizumab (anti-PD-L1) treatment. Receptors were obtained from a man aged 70-80 years with urothelial cancer. Both conserved end residues are part of each CDR3.

15 | TRBV6-5 | CASSYYTGETGELFF
13 | TRBV5-1 | CASSRETGTELFF
15 | TRBV19 | CASSIVGLEDNEQFF
17 | TRBV19 | CASSIVAGFGVEGGYTF
14 | TRBV19 | CASSIATGNEKLFF
15 | TRBV4-2 | CASSHAGRVDSPLHF
14 | TRBV10-3 | CAISPVKGNNEQFF
14 | TRBV2 | CASKAGANTGELFF
14 | TRBV6-1 | CASSPPARSYEQFF
16 | TRBV14 | CASSQDPPGWRETQYF
15 | TRBV15 | CATSRRTGGGQPQHF
15 | TRBV6-1 | CASSEWQTMNTEAFF
14 | TRBV6-5 | CASSYSKVVTEAFF
11 | TRBV7-9 | CASSLNEGYTF
13 | TRBV18 | CASSGTANYGYTF
17 | TRBV4-1 | CASSQDARTGLLNEQFF
14 | TRBV4-1 | CASSPTVSAGELFF
17 | TRBV28 | CASSPPVSVISGNTIYF